The table lists the clone carrying this T cell receptor beta chain with many counts. Clinical symptoms, serum thyroxine, TRAb, thyroid ultrasound and orbital computed tomography informed diagnoses. Germline CDR1 and CDR2: KGHDR and SFDVKD. The CDR3 contains 15 residues. The V gene lost 1 base and the J gene lost 4 bases, with 10 bases spanning the gap. The data originate from a study of T cells in Graves' hyperthyroidism and ophthalmopathy. TCR beta CDR3 region amplification was performed from RNA transcripts. Carried out on the TCR CDR3, a first-round RT-PCR used the HTBI primer set. Each CDR3 protein is one row after TCRdb ran MiXCR on the multiplex PCR reads. Of about 380,000 distinct CDR3 sequences listed, about 13% are singletons.

The sequencing sample was made of blood. The clonotype comes from a man aged 25 to 45 with Graves' hyperthyroidism that later progressed to Graves' ophthalmopathy. This rearrangement joins TRBV24-1 to TRBJ2-1; maybe TRBD1 (6 bases). The CDR3, as DNA: TGTGCCACCAGTGATTTAAGGGGGAAATACAATGAGCAGTTCTTC. Amino acid sequence: CATSDLRGKYNEQFF.